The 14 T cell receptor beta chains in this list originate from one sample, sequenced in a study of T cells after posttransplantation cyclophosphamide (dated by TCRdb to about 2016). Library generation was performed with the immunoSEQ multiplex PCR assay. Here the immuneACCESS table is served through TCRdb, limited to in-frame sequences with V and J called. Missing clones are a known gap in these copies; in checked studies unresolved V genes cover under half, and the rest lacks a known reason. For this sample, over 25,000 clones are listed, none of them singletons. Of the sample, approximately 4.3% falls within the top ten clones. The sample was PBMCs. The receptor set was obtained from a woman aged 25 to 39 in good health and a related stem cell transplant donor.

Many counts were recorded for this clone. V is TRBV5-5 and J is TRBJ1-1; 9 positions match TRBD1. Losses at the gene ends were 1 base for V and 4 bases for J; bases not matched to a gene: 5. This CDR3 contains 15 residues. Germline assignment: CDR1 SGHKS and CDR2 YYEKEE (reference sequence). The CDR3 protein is CASSLTGGRGTEAFF. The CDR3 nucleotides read TGTGCCAGCAGCTTGACAGGGGGCCGCGGCACTGAAGCTTTCTTT. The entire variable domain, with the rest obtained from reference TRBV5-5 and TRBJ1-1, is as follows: DAGVTQSPTHLIKTRGQQVTLRCSPISGHKSVSWYQQVLGQGPQFIFQYYEKEERGRGNFPDRFSARQFPNYSSELNVNALLLGDSALYLCASSLTGGRGTEAFFGQGTRLTVV.

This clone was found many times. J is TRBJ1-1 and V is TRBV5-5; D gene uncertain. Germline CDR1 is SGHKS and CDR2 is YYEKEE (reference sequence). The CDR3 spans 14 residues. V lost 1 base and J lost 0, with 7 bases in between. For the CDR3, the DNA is TGTGCCAGCAGCTTGAGGTACGTGAACACTGAAGCTTTCTTT. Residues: CASSLRYVNTEAFF.

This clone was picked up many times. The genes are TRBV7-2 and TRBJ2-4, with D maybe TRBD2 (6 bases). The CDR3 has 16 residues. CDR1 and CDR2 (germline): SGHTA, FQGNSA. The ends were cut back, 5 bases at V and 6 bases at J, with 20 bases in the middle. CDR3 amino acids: CASSPQSLGGRNIQYF. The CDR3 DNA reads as TGTGCCAGCAGCCCTCAATCTTTGGGGGGAAGAAACATTCAGTACTTC.

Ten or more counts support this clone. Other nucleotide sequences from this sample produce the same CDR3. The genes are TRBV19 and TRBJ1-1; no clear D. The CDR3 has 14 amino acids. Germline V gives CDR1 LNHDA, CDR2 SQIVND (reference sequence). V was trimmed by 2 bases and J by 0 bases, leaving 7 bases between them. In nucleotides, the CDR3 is TGTGCCAGTAGTATAACGGGGATGAACACTGAAGCTTTCTTT. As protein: CASSITGMNTEAFF.

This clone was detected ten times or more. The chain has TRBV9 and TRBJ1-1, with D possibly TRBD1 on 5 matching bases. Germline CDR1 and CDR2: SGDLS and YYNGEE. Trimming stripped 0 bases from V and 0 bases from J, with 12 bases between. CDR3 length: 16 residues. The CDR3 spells CASSVEGDSLNTEAFF. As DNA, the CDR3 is TGTGCCAGCAGCGTAGAAGGGGACTCTCTGAACACTGAAGCTTTCTTT.

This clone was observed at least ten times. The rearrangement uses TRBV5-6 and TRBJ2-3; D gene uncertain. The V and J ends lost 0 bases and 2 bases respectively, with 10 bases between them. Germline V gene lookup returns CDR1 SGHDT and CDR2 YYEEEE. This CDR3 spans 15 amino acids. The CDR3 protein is CASSLGQFNTDTQYF. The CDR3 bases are TGTGCCAGCAGCTTGGGACAATTCAACACAGATACGCAGTATTTT.

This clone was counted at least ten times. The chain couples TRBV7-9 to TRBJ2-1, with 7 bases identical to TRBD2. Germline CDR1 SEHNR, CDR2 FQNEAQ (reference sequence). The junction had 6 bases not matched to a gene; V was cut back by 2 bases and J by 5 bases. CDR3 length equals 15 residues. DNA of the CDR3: TGTGCCAGCAGCTTATCACGGGGGGTAAACAATGAGCAGTTCTTC. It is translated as CASSLSRGVNNEQFF.

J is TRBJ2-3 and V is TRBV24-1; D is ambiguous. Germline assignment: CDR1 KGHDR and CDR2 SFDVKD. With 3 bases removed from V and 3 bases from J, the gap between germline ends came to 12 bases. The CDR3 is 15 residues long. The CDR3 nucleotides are TGTGCCACCAGTGATGCCCAGATTATAACAGATACGCAGTATTTT. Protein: CATSDAQIITDTQYF.

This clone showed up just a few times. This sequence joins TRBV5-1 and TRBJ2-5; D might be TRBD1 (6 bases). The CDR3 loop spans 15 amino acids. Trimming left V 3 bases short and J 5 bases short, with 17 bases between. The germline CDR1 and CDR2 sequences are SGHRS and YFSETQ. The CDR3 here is CASSSLPGQHETQYF. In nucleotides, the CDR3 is TGCGCCAGCAGCTCGTTACCGGGACAACACGAGACCCAGTACTTC.

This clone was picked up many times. The DNA of the CDR3 is TGCGCCAGCAGCCAAGATATCCGACGGGGGGCCGGAGAGACCCAGTACTTC. This codes for CASSQDIRRGAGETQYF. The gene calls are TRBV4-3 and TRBJ2-5; TRBD2 is a possible D gene (7 bases). Germline CDR1 is LGHNA and CDR2 is YSLEER. V shed 0 bases and J shed 4 bases, with 18 bases lying between them. This CDR3 spans 17 amino acids.

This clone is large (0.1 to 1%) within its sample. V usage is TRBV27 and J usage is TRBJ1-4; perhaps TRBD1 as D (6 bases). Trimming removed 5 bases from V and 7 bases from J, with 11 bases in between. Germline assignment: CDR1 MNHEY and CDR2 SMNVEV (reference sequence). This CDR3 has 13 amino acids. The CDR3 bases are TGTGCCAGCAGTCTACAGGGTCGTGAAAAACTGTTTTTT. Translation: CASSLQGREKLFF.

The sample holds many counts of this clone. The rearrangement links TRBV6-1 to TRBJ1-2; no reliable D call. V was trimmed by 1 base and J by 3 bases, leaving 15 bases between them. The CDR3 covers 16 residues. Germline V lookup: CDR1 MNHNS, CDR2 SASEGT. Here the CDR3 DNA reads TGTGCCAGCAGTGAAGTGGCCCTTGTTCCACACTATGGCTACACCTTC. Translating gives CASSEVALVPHYGYTF.

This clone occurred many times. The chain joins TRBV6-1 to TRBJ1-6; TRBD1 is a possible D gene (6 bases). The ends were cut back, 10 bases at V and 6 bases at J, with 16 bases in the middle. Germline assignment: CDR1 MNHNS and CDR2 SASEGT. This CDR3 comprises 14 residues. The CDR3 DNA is TGTGCCACCTCCCTACAGGGTAGTAATTCACCCCTCCACTTT. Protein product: CATSLQGSNSPLHF.

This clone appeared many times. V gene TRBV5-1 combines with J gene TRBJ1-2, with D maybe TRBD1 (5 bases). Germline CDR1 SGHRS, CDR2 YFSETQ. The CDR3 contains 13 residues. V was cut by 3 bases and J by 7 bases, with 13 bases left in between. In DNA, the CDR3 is TGCGCCAGCAGCTCGTGGGGGGGATCTGGCTACACCTTC. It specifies CASSSWGGSGYTF.